The subject of this entry is one T cell receptor (beta chain). The PCR ran on 60 Vbeta and 13 Jbeta primers. Sequenced by immunoSEQ multiplex PCR; TCRdb stores in-frame clones only, minus some. The sample contains some 200,000 clones, 65% to 85% of which appear only once. The data belong to a study of cytomegalovirus exposure and HLA in healthy donors. Germline V CDR1 and CDR2: SGDLS, YYNGEE. The CDR3 loop spans 12 amino acids. The V gene end was trimmed by 6 bases and the J gene end by 4 bases; junction bases not matched to a gene: 1. The rearrangement uses TRBV9 and TRBJ2-1, with 7 positions matching TRBD2. The clonotype originates from a boy aged 2-15 years in good health and CMV-seronegative. Sequencing was performed on PBMCs. Here the CDR3 reads CASTGGYNEQFF. The CDR3 coding sequence is TGTGCCAGCACGGGGGGATACAATGAGCAGTTCTTC.